The T cell receptor (beta chain) described here comes from a study of T cells in Graves' hyperthyroidism and ophthalmopathy. CDR3 size: 16 residues. V lost 5 bases and J lost 11, with 25 bases in between. The V gene's germline CDR1 is LNHDA and CDR2 SQIVND (reference sequence). Hyperthyroidism patients were newly diagnosed, had disease duration under 2 months, and were aged 18 to 65 years. Lactation, pregnancy, other autoimmune disease or uncontrolled infection led to exclusion of patients. Source material for PBMCs was more than 7.5 ml fresh peripheral blood. What was amplified from RNA transcripts were TCR beta CDR3 regions. Primed by the HTBI set, a first-round RT-PCR was run on the TCR CDR3. TCRdb called the multiplex PCR reads again in MiXCR, with one record for every CDR3 protein. The data show approximately 370,000 distinct CDR3 sequences, approximately 17% seen once.

The chain couples TRBV19 to TRBJ1-5, with unresolved D. This TCR was sampled from a young woman with Graves' hyperthyroidism that later progressed to Graves' ophthalmopathy. Material for sequencing was blood. The DNA of the CDR3 is TGTGCCAGTAGTCCTTGGACGGCTCGCGGGCAGCTAGCCCAGCATTTT. Translated, it gives CASSPWTARGQLAQHF. The variable domain in full, with the rest retrieved from reference TRBV19 and TRBJ1-5, is DGGITQSPKYLFRKEGQNVTLSCEQNLNHDAMYWYRQDPGQGLRLIYYSQIVNDFQKGDIAEGYSVSREKKESFPLTVTSAQKNPTAFYLCASSPWTARGQLAQHFGDGTRLSIL.